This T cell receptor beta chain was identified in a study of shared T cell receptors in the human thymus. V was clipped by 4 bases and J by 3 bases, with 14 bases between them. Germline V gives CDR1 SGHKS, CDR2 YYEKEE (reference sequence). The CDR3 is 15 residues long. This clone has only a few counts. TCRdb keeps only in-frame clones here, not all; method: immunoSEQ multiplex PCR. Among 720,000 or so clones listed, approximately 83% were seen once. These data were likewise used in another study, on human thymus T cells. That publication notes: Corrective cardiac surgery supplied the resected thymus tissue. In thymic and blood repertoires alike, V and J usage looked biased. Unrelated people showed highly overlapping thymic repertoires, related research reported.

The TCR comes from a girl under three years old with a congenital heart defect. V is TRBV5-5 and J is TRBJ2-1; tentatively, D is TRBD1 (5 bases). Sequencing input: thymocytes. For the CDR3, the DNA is TGTGCCAGCAGCGAAAGACAGCTTGTCTACAATGAGCAGTTCTTC. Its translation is CASSERQLVYNEQFF.